Below are 29 T cell receptor beta chains sequenced from a single sample in a study of blood T cells in healthy people across ages. Then a second PCR, running about 7 to 11 cycles, was carried out with a sample-barcoded 5' primer and a J-beta primer mix. TCRdb passed the 5' RACE reads through MiXCR, listing each CDR3 protein once. The sample has some 1.8 million distinct CDR3 sequences, approximately 39% seen once. The sample consisted of blood. All receptors come from a human donor in good health.

The genes are TRBV7-2 and TRBJ2-1; 11 bases fit TRBD1. Germline V gene lookup returns CDR1 SGHTA and CDR2 FQGNSA. V was pared by 5 bases and J by 4 bases, with 7 bases of the junction left unmatched. The CDR3 covers 16 residues. The CDR3 DNA reads TGTGCCAGCAGCCCGTCCGGGACAGGGGGGTACAATGAGCAGTTCTTC. It is translated as CASSPSGTGGYNEQFF.

This clonotype was detected only a few times. This chain links TRBV7-9 with TRBJ2-3; D is tentatively TRBD1 or TRBD2 (5 bases each). With 3 bases removed from V and 5 bases from J, the gap between germline ends came to 24 bases. Germline V lookup: CDR1 SEHNR, CDR2 FQNEAQ (reference sequence). The CDR3 consists of 18 residues. The chain's CDR3 is CASSLFRAGRAEEDTQYF. The CDR3 DNA follows: TGTGCCAGCAGCTTGTTTCGGGCGGGCAGGGCTGAGGAAGATACGCAGTATTTT.

This chain connects TRBV20-1 to TRBJ2-2; possibly TRBD2 for D (7 bases). V was cut by 6 bases and J by 0 bases, with 14 bases left in between. Germline CDR1 DFQATT, CDR2 SNEGSKA (reference sequence). CDR3 length: 15 residues. The CDR3 loop is CSAMGGGANTGELFF. The CDR3, as DNA: TGCAGTGCAATGGGAGGGGGGGCGAACACCGGGGAGCTGTTTTTT.

The J gene is TRBJ2-1, the V gene TRBV2; 8 nucleotides align to TRBD1. The V and J ends lost 7 bases and 3 bases, in that order; junction bases with no gene match: 5. Per germline, CDR1 SNHLY and CDR2 FYNNEI. There are 14 residues in the CDR3. The chain's CDR3 is CASKSGGRYNEQFF. Here the CDR3 DNA reads TGTGCCAGCAAATCAGGGGGCCGCTACAATGAGCAGTTCTTC.

For this clonotype: A junction end diverges from the germline sequence, so it may reflect a read error. The V and J genes are TRBV7-2 and TRBJ2-3; D gene unclear. This CDR3 is built from 14 residues. The germline gives CDR1 SGHTA, CDR2 FQGNSA. This chain's CDR3 is CAGSLRPSTDTQYF. In DNA, the CDR3 is TGTGCCGGCAGCTTAAGACCTAGCACAGATACGCAGTATTTT.

This clonotype came up a few times. The rearrangement uses TRBV12-3 or TRBV12-4 and TRBJ1-1; no clear D gene. Trimming took 4 bases from V and 11 from J, leaving 17 bases between them. The CDR3 consists of 13 residues. CDR3 in DNA: TGTGCCAGCAGTTCACCCGAAACAGAGAAGGCTTTCTTT. As protein: CASSSPETEKAFF.

The V gene is TRBV5-1, the J gene TRBJ2-3, with D unclear. V was cut by 0 bases and J by 2 bases, with 13 bases left in between. Germline V CDR1 and CDR2: SGHRS, YFSETQ. The length of the CDR3 is 16 residues. The CDR3 region has the DNA TGCGCCAGCAGCTTGGGAAGGGAAGCTACCACAGATACGCAGTATTTT. Encoded protein: CASSLGREATTDTQYF.

The CDR3: CASSLDYRDPYNEQFF. The CDR3 coding sequence is TGTGCCAGCAGCCTGGACTACAGGGACCCCTACAATGAGCAGTTCTTC. The rearrangement uses TRBV7-9 and TRBJ2-1; D is tentatively TRBD1 or TRBD2 (6 bases each). Trimming removed 5 bases at V and 2 bases at J, with 16 bases between. CDR1 SEHNR and CDR2 FQNEAQ come from the germline V gene (reference sequence). This CDR3 region has 16 residues.

This chain joins TRBV20-1 and TRBJ2-2; D perhaps matches TRBD2 (6 bases). V lost 0 bases, J lost 5 bases, and 10 bases lay in between. CDR3 size: 14 residues. CDR1 is DFQATT, CDR2 SNEGSKA, per germline (reference sequence). CDR3 loop: CSARDRDWTGELFF. The CDR3 DNA reads as TGCAGTGCTAGAGACCGGGACTGGACCGGGGAGCTGTTTTTT.

The rearrangement links TRBV7-2 to TRBJ1-2; D is undetermined. Germline CDR1 SGHTA, CDR2 FQGNSA. V lost 1 base, J lost 5 bases, and 23 bases lay in between. This CDR3 is built from 18 residues. The CDR3 DNA sequence: TGTGCCAGCAGCTTAGACGGCCAGGCCTTTGTCTCTCGGTATGGCTACACCTTC. It encodes CASSLDGQAFVSRYGYTF. Full variable domain (remainder filled in from reference TRBV7-2 and TRBJ1-2): GAGVSQSPSNKVTEKGKDVELRCDPISGHTALYWYRQSLGQGLEFLIYFQGNSAPDKSGLPSDRFSAERTGGSVSTLTIQRTQQEDSAVYLCASSLDGQAFVSRYGYTFGSGTRLTVV.

The CDR3 region is CSAWGSGLDTEAFF. The CDR3 nucleotides are TGCAGTGCTTGGGGTTCAGGGTTGGACACTGAAGCTTTCTTT. The gene calls are TRBV20-1 and TRBJ1-1; D perhaps matches TRBD1 (5 bases). The CDR3 has 14 residues. The V end was cut by 5 bases, the J end by 3 bases, with 16 bases between. CDR1 and CDR2 from the germline V gene are DFQATT and SNEGSKA (reference sequence).

The V gene is TRBV7-2, the J gene TRBJ1-4; weak D call: TRBD1 (5 bases). Germline V gene data show CDR1 as SGHTA and CDR2 as FQGNSA. CDR3 length: 14 residues. V shed 3 bases and J shed 6 bases, with 11 bases lying between them. CDR3 coding DNA: TGTGCCAGCAGCTTTAGTGGGGGACATGAAAAACTGTTTTTT. Protein: CASSFSGGHEKLFF.

This sequence joins TRBV20-1 and TRBJ2-3; 7 nucleotides match TRBD1. J was trimmed by 2 bases and V by 5 bases; bases with no gene match: 7. Germline loops: CDR1 DFQATT, CDR2 SNEGSKA (reference sequence). This CDR3 comprises 14 residues. The CDR3: CSAYSDRYTDTQYF. The CDR3 bases are TGCAGTGCTTACTCGGACAGGTACACAGATACGCAGTATTTT.

The chain is built from TRBV5-4 and TRBJ1-1; D unclear. Between the trimmed V and J ends, which lost 4 bases and 1 base, there was a span of 11 bases. The length of the CDR3 is 14 residues. CDR1 is SGHNT, CDR2 YYREEE, per germline (reference sequence). The CDR3 loop is CASSGINSNTEAFF. As DNA, the CDR3 is TGTGCCAGCAGCGGGATCAACTCGAACACTGAAGCTTTCTTT.

The rearrangement links TRBV7-9 to TRBJ2-7; D is ambiguous. The CDR3 length is 17 residues. The V end lost 1 base, the J end lost 0 bases, and 16 bases lay between the germline ends. Germline V gene data show CDR1 as SEHNR and CDR2 as FQNEAQ (reference sequence). CDR3 loop: CASSLGAETPNSYEQYF. CDR3 DNA sequence: TGTGCCAGCAGCTTAGGGGCCGAGACGCCTAACTCCTACGAGCAGTACTTC.

The chain combines TRBV10-3 with TRBJ2-5; 13 bases are a match to TRBD2. The CDR3 contains 14 residues. Germline CDR1 ENHRY, CDR2 SYGVKD. The V gene end was trimmed by 10 bases and the J gene end by 3 bases; junction bases not matched to a gene: 5. CDR3 sequence reads: CATGTSGDKETQYF. The CDR3 region has the DNA TGTGCCACCGGGACTAGCGGGGACAAAGAGACCCAGTACTTC.

This clonotype occurred a few times. The junction and the germline gene differ at one end; a read error may be behind it. The chain couples TRBV29-1 to TRBJ2-3, with D unclear. Germline CDR1 SQVTM, CDR2 ANQGSEA. CDR3 length: 12 residues. As DNA, the CDR3 is TGCAGCGCTGAAGTGAGCACAGATACGCAGTATTTT. Residues: CSAEVSTDTQYF.

The rearrangement uses TRBV28 and TRBJ2-1; D is ambiguous. The DNA end is a closer match to TRBJ2-7, so the J assignment may be wrong. The germline CDR1 and CDR2 sequences are MDHEN and SYDVKM. This CDR3 is 13 amino acids long. As DNA, the CDR3 is TGTGCCAGCATGATAGCCCAACACTACGAGCAGTACTTC. This translates into CASMIAQHYEQYF.

The V and J genes are TRBV5-1 and TRBJ1-1, with unresolved D. This CDR3 is built from 14 residues. Trimming cost V 4 bases and J 2 bases, with 12 bases left between them. Germline values: CDR1 SGHRS, CDR2 YFSETQ. For the CDR3, the DNA is TGCGCCAGCAGCCCCCCTTTAGCCAACACTGAAGCTTTCTTT. Translation gives CASSPPLANTEAFF.

This clonotype came up a few times. The chain joins TRBV14 to TRBJ2-3; 7 bases fit TRBD2. Unmatched junction bases numbered 8, after V lost 1 base and J lost 4 bases. The CDR3 extends over 16 amino acids. Germline V gene data show CDR1 as SGHDN and CDR2 as FVKESK. Here the CDR3 DNA reads TGTGCCAGCAGCCAAGGACGATTAGCGGGTGCAGATACGCAGTATTTT. The encoded protein is CASSQGRLAGADTQYF.

This clonotype came up a few times. The chain carries TRBV7-2 and TRBJ1-3; 7 nucleotides match TRBD1. Losses at the gene ends were 4 bases for V and 4 bases for J; bases not matched to a gene: 7. The CDR3 extends over 15 amino acids. Germline V gene sequence: CDR1 SGHTA, CDR2 FQGNSA. The CDR3 DNA follows: TGTGCCAGCAGCTCCAGACAGGGTGCGGGAAACACCATATATTTT. This gives the protein CASSSRQGAGNTIYF.

This rearrangement joins TRBV3-1 to TRBJ2-5; perhaps TRBD2 as D (6 bases). V was cut by 0 bases and J by 5 bases, with 16 bases left in between. CDR1 and CDR2 from the germline V gene are LGHDT and YNNKEL (reference sequence). The CDR3 is made up of 16 amino acids. The CDR3 spells CASSQDFRGLGETQYF. CDR3 coding DNA: TGTGCCAGCAGCCAAGATTTTCGGGGGTTAGGGGAGACCCAGTACTTC.

This clonotype occurred once. The V call is TRBV5-1, the J call TRBJ2-7; perhaps TRBD1 as D (5 bases). The CDR3 spans 14 residues. The germline V gene encodes CDR1 SGHRS and CDR2 YFSETQ. The germline V and J ends were trimmed by 3 bases and 4 bases, with 14 bases remaining between them. The CDR3 DNA follows: TGCGCCAGCAGCTCCGGTCCCCAGGGTTACGAGCAGTACTTC. This translates into CASSSGPQGYEQYF. Complete variable domain (other parts from reference TRBV5-1 and TRBJ2-7): KAGVTQTPRYLIKTRGQQVTLSCSPISGHRSVSWYQQTPGQGLQFLFEYFSETQRNKGNFPGRFSGRQFSNSRSEMNVSTLELGDSALYLCASSSGPQGYEQYFGPGTRLTVT.

The chain uses TRBV7-9 and TRBJ1-5, with 9 bases that match TRBD1. After removal of 3 bases from V and 6 bases from J, the junction contained 6 bases not matched to a gene. Germline values: CDR1 SEHNR, CDR2 FQNEAQ (reference sequence). The length of the CDR3 is 15 residues. Here the CDR3 DNA reads TGTGCCAGCAGCTTGGGGACAGGGATGGGTCAGCCCCAGCATTTT. Residues: CASSLGTGMGQPQHF.

This chain connects TRBV5-5 to TRBJ2-1, with D possibly being TRBD2 (5 bases). CDR1 is SGHKS and CDR2 is YYEKEE in the germline V gene (reference sequence). The CDR3 sequence is 15 residues long. Trimming removed 0 bases from V and 8 bases from J, with 15 bases in between. The CDR3 loop is CASSLDGVGSDEQFF. The CDR3 coding sequence is TGTGCCAGCAGCTTGGACGGGGTTGGTAGCGATGAGCAGTTCTTC.

The V gene is TRBV5-6, the J gene TRBJ2-5; D not resolved. The CDR3 runs to 15 residues. The V end lost 1 base, the J end lost 4 bases, and 14 bases lay between the germline ends. The germline V gene has CDR1 SGHDT and CDR2 YYEEEE. CDR3 sequence: CASSLIGSERETQYF. For the CDR3, the DNA is TGTGCCAGCAGCTTGATTGGGTCCGAGCGAGAGACCCAGTACTTC.

The rearrangement uses TRBV28 and TRBJ1-3; weak D call: TRBD1 (5 bases). The CDR3 has 17 residues. V was clipped by 9 bases and J by 0 bases, with 21 bases between them. Germline CDR1 is MDHEN and CDR2 is SYDVKM. CDR3 nucleotide sequence: TGTGCCAGTCTCACTGTGGGACGACTGGTCTCTGGAAACACCATATATTTT. This translates into CASLTVGRLVSGNTIYF.

V usage is TRBV20-1 and J usage is TRBJ2-4; 8 bases map to TRBD1. The J call may not be correct, given that the DNA end is closer to TRBJ2-7. The length of the CDR3 is 14 residues. Germline CDR1 DFQATT, CDR2 SNEGSKA (reference sequence). CDR3 amino acids: CSATWTGNPYEQYF. CDR3 DNA: TGCAGTGCGACCTGGACAGGGAACCCCTACGAGCAGTACTTC.

This clonotype was counted only a few times. This chain connects TRBV28 to TRBJ2-4; TRBD1 aligns across 7 bases. Germline CDR1 is MDHEN and CDR2 is SYDVKM. CDR3 length equals 18 residues. V trimming: 3 bases; J trimming: 3 bases; junction bases outside the gene matches: 14. CDR3 DNA sequence: TGTGCCAGCAGTTTGTTCCCCCGACAGGGTCTTGACAAAAACATTCAGTACTTC. The encoded protein is CASSLFPRQGLDKNIQYF.